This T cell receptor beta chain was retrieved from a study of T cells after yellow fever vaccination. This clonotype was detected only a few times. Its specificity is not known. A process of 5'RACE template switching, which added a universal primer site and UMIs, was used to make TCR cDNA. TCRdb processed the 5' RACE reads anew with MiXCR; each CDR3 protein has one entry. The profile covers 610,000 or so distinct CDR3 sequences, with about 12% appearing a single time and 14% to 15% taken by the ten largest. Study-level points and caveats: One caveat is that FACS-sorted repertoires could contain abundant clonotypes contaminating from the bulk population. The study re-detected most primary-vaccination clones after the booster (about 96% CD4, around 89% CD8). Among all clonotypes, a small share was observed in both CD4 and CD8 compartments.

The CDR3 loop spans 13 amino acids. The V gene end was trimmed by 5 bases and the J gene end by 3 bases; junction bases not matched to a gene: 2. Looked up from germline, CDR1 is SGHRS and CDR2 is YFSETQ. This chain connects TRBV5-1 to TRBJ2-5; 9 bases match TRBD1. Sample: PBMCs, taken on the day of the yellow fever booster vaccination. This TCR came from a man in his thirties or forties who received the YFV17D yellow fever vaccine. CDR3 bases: TGCGCCAGCAGGGGACAGGGAGAAGAGACCCAGTACTTC. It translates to CASRGQGEETQYF.